The next 10 T cell receptor beta chains were all read from a single sample in a study of blood T cell repertoires in COVID-19. Here immunoSEQ multiplex PCR was the method, and the copy in TCRdb shows in-frame clones only, minus some. This table holds about 240,000 clones, roughly 86% found once. Sequencing was performed on PBMCs or T cells enriched from blood (not recorded which). These receptor sequences come from a woman between 40 and 50 years old with acute COVID-19.

The chain joins TRBV5-8 to TRBJ1-5; D ambiguous. Per the germline V gene, CDR1 is SGHTS and CDR2 is YDEGEE. V was pared by 4 bases and J by 4 bases, with 15 bases between. The CDR3 contains 15 residues. CDR3 residues: CASSPGVLANQPQHF. DNA for the CDR3: TGTGCCAGCAGCCCCGGGGTATTAGCAAATCAGCCCCAGCATTTT.

The V gene is TRBV2, the J gene TRBJ2-5; 7 bases are a match to TRBD2. CDR3 length: 13 residues. CDR1 SNHLY and CDR2 FYNNEI come from the germline V gene. Unmatched junction bases numbered 5, after V lost 3 bases and J lost 7 bases. In nucleotides, the CDR3 is TGTGCCAGCAGTGATCTAAGGGAGGGGACCCAGTACTTC. Its protein product is CASSDLREGTQYF. Based on the CDR3 plus reference TRBV2 and TRBJ2-5, the full variable domain is EPEVTQTPSHQVTQMGQEVILRCVPISNHLYFYWYRQILGQKVEFLVSFYNNEISEKSEIFDDQFSVERPDGSNFTLKIRSTKLEDSAMYFCASSDLREGTQYFGPGTRLLVL.

The CDR3: CASSPRTGGIEQYF. CDR3 DNA: TGTGCCAGTAGTCCAAGGACAGGGGGCATCGAGCAGTACTTC. The chain combines TRBV19 with TRBJ2-7; 11 bases are shared with TRBD1. Germline values: CDR1 LNHDA, CDR2 SQIVND (reference sequence). This CDR3 region has 14 residues. V lost 5 bases, J lost 6 bases, and 6 bases stayed unmatched.

V and J are TRBV18 and TRBJ2-1; 8 positions match TRBD1. Unmatched junction bases numbered 9, after V lost 1 base and J lost 4 bases. Per germline, CDR1 KGHSH and CDR2 LQKENI. The CDR3 has 17 amino acids. Here the CDR3 reads CASSPRETGVSYNEQFF. In nucleotides, the CDR3 is TGTGCCAGCTCACCACGTGAGACAGGGGTGAGTTACAATGAGCAGTTCTTC.

J is TRBJ2-2 and V is TRBV7-9; 7 nucleotides line up with TRBD1. In germline, CDR1 is SEHNR, CDR2 FQNEAQ (reference sequence). Trimming cost V 6 bases and J 6 bases; bases outside gene matches: 4. The CDR3 spans 13 residues. In DNA form, the CDR3 reads TGTGCCAGCAGTTTAACAGGGGCCGGGGAGCTGTTTTTT. Its protein is CASSLTGAGELFF.

CDR3 sequence reads: CASSFKTTSGNSYEQYF. The CDR3 DNA is TGTGCCAGCAGCTTCAAGACGACTAGTGGGAACTCCTACGAGCAGTACTTC. The chain has TRBV5-6 and TRBJ2-7; tentatively, D is TRBD2 (6 bases). The CDR3 totals 17 residues. The V and J ends lost 2 bases and 0 bases respectively, with 18 bases between them. CDR1 is SGHDT and CDR2 is YYEEEE in the germline V gene.

The V gene is TRBV5-1, the J gene TRBJ2-3; a weak D match, TRBD1 (7 bases). CDR1 SGHRS and CDR2 YFSETQ come from the germline V gene. Trimming took off 0 bases at V and 8 bases at J, with 13 bases between the two ends. The CDR3 extends over 14 amino acids. DNA of the CDR3: TGCGCCAGCAGCTTGGACAGCCAGGGGGGTACGCAGTATTTT. Residues: CASSLDSQGGTQYF.

CDR3 loop: CASSGTGGDEQYF. CDR3 DNA: TGTGCCAGCAGCGGGACAGGGGGCGACGAGCAGTACTTC. The gene calls are TRBV6-5 and TRBJ2-7; 12 nucleotides align to TRBD1. J gave up 5 bases and V 6 bases, and 2 bases lay outside the gene matches. Germline V gene sequence: CDR1 MNHEY, CDR2 SVGAGI. The CDR3 length is 13 residues.

This clone was observed a single time. The CDR3 sequence: CASSASNEQFF. DNA for the CDR3: TGTGCCAGCAGCGCCAGCAATGAGCAGTTCTTC. This chain joins TRBV9 and TRBJ2-1; D is unclear. Trimming pared 3 bases from V and 6 bases from J, leaving 4 bases between. Germline V CDR1 and CDR2: SGDLS, YYNGEE. The CDR3 consists of 11 residues.

This chain connects TRBV27 to TRBJ1-2, with 7 positions matching TRBD1. The CDR3 contains 14 residues. The V gene end was trimmed by 5 bases and the J gene end by 7 bases; junction bases not matched to a gene: 10. In germline, CDR1 is MNHEY, CDR2 SMNVEV (reference sequence). For the CDR3, the DNA is TGTGCCAGCAGTCCAGGACAGGAAGGGGCTGGCTACACCTTC. Amino acids: CASSPGQEGAGYTF.